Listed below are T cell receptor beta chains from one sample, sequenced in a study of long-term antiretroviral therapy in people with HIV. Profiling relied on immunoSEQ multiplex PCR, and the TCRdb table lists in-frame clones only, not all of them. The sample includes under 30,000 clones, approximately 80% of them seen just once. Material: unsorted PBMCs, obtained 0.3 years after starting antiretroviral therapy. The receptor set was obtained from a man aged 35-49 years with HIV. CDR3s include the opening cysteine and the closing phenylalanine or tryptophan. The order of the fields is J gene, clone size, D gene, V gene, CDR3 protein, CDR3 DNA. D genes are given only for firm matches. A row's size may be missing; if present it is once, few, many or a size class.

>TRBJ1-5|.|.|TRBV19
CASSARARDQPQHF
TGTGCCAGTAGCGCCCGGGCTAGGGATCAGCCCCAGCATTTT
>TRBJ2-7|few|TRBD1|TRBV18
CASSPNHGTGVPYEQYF
TGTGCCAGCTCACCCAACCACGGGACAGGGGTGCCCTACGAGCAGTACTTC
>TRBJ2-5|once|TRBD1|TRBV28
CASSLTGGLNGGQYF
TGTGCCAGCAGCCTGACAGGGGGCCTAAATGGGGGCCAGTACTTC
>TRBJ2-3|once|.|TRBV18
CASSPVKTDTQYF
TGTGCCAGCTCACCAGTTAAGACAGATACGCAGTATTTT
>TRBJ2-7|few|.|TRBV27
CASSFQRYYEQYF
TGTGCCAGCAGTTTCCAGAGATACTACGAGCAGTACTTC
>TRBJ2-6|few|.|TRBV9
CASSVKISGANVLTF
TGTGCCAGCAGCGTAAAGATCTCTGGGGCCAACGTCCTGACTTTC
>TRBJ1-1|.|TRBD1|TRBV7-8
CASSLWSGGNANTEAFF
TGTGCCAGCAGCTTATGGTCAGGGGGCAACGCGAACACTGAAGCTTTCTTT
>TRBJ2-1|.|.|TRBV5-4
CASSPSGVPSYNEQFF
TGTGCCAGCAGCCCATCGGGGGTGCCCTCCTACAATGAGCAGTTCTTC
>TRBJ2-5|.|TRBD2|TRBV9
CASNRKGLAGEETQYF
TGTGCCAGCAACCGAAAGGGACTAGCGGGAGAAGAGACCCAGTACTTC
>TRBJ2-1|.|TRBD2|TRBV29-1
CSVEDRGGSPAPFF
TGCAGCGTTGAAGATCGGGGAGGGTCCCCTGCGCCGTTCTTC
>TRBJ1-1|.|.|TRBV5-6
CASSLGSGDTEAFF
TGTGCCAGCAGCTTGGGTTCAGGGGACACTGAAGCTTTCTTT
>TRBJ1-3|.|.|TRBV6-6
CASSLLSRGNTIYF
TGTGCCAGCAGCCTCCTGTCGCGGGGAAACACCATATATTTT
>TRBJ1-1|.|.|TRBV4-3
CASSQDPPTGSLGRTEAFF
TGCGCCAGCAGCCAAGACCCTCCCACCGGGTCCCTTGGGCGGACTGAAGCTTTCTTT
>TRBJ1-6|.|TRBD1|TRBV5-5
CASSGIIRGQPYNSPLHF
TGTGCCAGCAGCGGGATCATTAGGGGGCAGCCCTATAATTCACCCCTCCACTTT
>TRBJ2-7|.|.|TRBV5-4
CASSRQAGPYEQYF
TGTGCCAGCAGCCGGCAGGCCGGCCCCTACGAGCAGTACTTC
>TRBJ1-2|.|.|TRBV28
CASSLDVEINYGYTF
TGTGCCAGCAGTTTAGATGTGGAAATTAACTATGGCTACACCTTC
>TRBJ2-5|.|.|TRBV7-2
CASSLDGRLTQYF
TGTGCCAGCAGCTTAGATGGTAGGCTGACCCAGTACTTC
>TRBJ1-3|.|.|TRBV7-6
CASSLVGGTLGNTIYF
TGTGCCAGCAGCTTAGTCGGGGGAACGCTTGGAAACACCATATATTTT
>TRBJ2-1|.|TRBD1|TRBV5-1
CASSPGTGYNEQFF
TGCGCCAGCAGCCCCGGGACAGGTTACAATGAGCAGTTCTTC
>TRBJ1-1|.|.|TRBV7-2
CASSLAENTEAFF
TGTGCCAGCAGCTTAGCGGAGAACACTGAAGCTTTCTTT
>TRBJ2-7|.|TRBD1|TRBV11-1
CASSSVTGRGYEQYF
TGTGCCAGCAGCTCGGTGACAGGGAGAGGCTACGAGCAGTACTTC
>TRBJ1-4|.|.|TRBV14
CASSQGPGVFGEKLFF
TGTGCCAGCAGCCAAGGTCCAGGGGTTTTTGGGGAAAAACTGTTTTTT
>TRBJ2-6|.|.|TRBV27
CASSPYARIEFSGANVLTF
TGTGCCAGCAGCCCTTATGCTCGGATAGAATTCTCTGGGGCCAACGTCCTGACTTTC
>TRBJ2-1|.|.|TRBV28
CASITGGAGRNEQFF
TGTGCCAGCATCACGGGGGGCGCGGGTAGGAATGAGCAGTTCTTC
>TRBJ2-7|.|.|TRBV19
CASSIGPDRLYEQYF
TGTGCCAGTAGTATAGGCCCCGACAGGCTGTACGAGCAGTACTTC
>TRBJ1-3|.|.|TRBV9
CASSVEPGLGNTIYF
TGTGCCAGCAGCGTAGAACCGGGGCTCGGAAACACCATATATTTT
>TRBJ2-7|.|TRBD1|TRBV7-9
CASSKEDRGSHEQYF
TGTGCCAGCAGCAAGGAGGACAGGGGGTCCCACGAGCAGTACTTC
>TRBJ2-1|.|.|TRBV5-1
CASSSSTGYNEQFF
TGCGCCAGCAGCTCGTCGACAGGTTACAATGAGCAGTTCTTC
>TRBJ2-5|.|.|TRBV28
CASSLGGPSLTQYF
TGTGCCAGCAGTTTAGGGGGACCTTCGTTGACCCAGTACTTC
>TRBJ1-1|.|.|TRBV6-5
CASSEGFLDTEAFF
TGTGCCAGCAGTGAGGGGTTTCTGGACACTGAAGCTTTCTTT
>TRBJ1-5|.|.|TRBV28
CASSLYNQPQHF
TGTGCCAGCAGTTTGTACAATCAGCCCCAGCATTTT
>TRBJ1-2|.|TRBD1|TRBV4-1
CASSRGQGDNYGYTF
TGCGCCAGCAGCCGGGGACAGGGAGATAACTATGGCTACACCTTC
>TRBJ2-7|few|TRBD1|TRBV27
CASSGTGDYEQYF
TGTGCCAGCTCCGGGACAGGGGACTACGAGCAGTACTTC
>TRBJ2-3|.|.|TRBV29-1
CSVVRRASTDTQYF
TGCAGCGTTGTTCGGAGGGCCAGCACAGATACGCAGTATTTT
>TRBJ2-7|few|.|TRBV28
CASSSRRAHRNEQYF
TGTGCCAGCAGTTCTCGCAGGGCCCATCGAAACGAGCAGTACTTC
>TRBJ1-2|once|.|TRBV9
CASSVDGRVGGYTF
TGTGCCAGCAGCGTAGACGGACGGGTGGGTGGCTACACCTTC
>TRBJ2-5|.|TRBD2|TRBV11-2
CASSPWSGGRETQYF
TGTGCCAGCAGCCCTTGGTCGGGGGGGCGGGAGACCCAGTACTTC
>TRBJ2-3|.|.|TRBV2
CASSAPSAADTQYF
TGTGCCAGCAGTGCCCCATCCGCAGCAGATACGCAGTATTTT
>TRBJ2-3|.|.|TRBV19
CASRRTRSTDTQYF
TGTGCCAGTAGACGGACCCGGAGCACAGATACGCAGTATTTT
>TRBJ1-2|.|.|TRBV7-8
CASSQWNYGYTF
TGTGCCAGCAGCCAGTGGAACTATGGCTACACCTTC
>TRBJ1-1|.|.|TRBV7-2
CASSTDTRGEAFF
TGTGCCAGCAGCACTGACACGCGCGGGGAAGCTTTCTTT
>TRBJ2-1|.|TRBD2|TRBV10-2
CASKRGLAGVNEQFF
TGCGCCAGCAAGAGGGGACTAGCGGGAGTCAATGAGCAGTTCTTC
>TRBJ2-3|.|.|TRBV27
CASSFRHEASDTQYF
TGTGCCAGCAGTTTTCGGCATGAGGCGTCAGATACGCAGTATTTT
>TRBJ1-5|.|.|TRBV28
CASSLGGSGRRQPQHF
TGTGCCAGCAGTTTGGGGGGGTCAGGGAGAAGACAGCCCCAGCATTTT
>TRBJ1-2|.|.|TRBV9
CASSVGQTYGYTF
TGTGCCAGCAGCGTAGGACAGACCTATGGCTACACCTTC
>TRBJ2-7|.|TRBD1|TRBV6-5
CASSYQGQGVYEQYF
TGTGCCAGCAGTTACCAGGGACAGGGGGTCTACGAGCAGTACTTC
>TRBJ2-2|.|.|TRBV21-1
CASIGTSGGAYTGELFF
TGTGCCAGCATCGGGACTAGCGGGGGGGCCTACACCGGGGAGCTGTTTTTT
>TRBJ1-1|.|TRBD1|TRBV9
CASSPGQLNTEAFF
TGTGCCAGCAGCCCGGGACAGTTGAACACTGAAGCTTTCTTT
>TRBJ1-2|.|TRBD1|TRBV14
CASSQVGTGLRGYTF
TGTGCCAGCAGCCAAGTAGGGACAGGGCTACGTGGCTACACCTTC